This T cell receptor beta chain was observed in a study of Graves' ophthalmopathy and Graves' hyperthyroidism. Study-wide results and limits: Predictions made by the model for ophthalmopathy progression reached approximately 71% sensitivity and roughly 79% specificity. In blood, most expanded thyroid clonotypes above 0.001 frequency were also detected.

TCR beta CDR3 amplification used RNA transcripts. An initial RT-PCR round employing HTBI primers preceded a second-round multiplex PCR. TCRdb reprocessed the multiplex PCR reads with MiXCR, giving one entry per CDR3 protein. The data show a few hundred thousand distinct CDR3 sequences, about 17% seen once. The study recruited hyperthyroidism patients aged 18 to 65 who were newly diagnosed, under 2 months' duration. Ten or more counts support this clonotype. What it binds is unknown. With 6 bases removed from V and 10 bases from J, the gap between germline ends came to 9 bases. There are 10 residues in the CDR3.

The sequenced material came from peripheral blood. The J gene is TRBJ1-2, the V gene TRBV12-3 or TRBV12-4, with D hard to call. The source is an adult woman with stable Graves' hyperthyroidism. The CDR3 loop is CASRVDDYTF. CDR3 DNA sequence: TGTGCCAGCAGGGTGGACGACTACACCTTC.